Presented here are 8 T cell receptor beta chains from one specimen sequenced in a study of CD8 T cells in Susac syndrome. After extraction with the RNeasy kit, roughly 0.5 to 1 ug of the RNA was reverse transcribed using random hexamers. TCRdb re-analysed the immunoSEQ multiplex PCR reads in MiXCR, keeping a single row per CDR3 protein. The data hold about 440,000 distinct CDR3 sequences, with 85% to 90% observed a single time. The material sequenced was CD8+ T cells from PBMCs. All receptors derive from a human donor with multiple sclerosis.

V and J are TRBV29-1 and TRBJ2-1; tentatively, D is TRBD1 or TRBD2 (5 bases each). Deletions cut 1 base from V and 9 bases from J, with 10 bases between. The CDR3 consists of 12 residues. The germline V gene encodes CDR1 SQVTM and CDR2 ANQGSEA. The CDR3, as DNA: TGCAGCGTTGAAGGAGGGGCTGGTGAGCAGTTCTTC. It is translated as CSVEGGAGEQFF.

The CDR3 DNA sequence: TGTGCCAGCAGCTTAGGTCCCCTACCTAATAGGCACGAGCAGTACTTC. Amino acids: CASSLGPLPNRHEQYF. This chain links TRBV11-2 with TRBJ2-7, with D uncertain. The germline V and J ends were trimmed by 1 base and 5 bases, with 18 bases remaining between them. The germline V gene encodes CDR1 SGHAT and CDR2 FQNNGV. CDR3 size: 16 residues.

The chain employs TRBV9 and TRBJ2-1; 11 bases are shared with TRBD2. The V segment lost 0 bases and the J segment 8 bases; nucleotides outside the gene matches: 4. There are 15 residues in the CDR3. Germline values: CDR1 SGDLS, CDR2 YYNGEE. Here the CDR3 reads CASSVGLAGGYEQFF. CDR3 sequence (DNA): TGTGCCAGCAGCGTAGGGCTAGCGGGAGGCTATGAGCAGTTCTTC. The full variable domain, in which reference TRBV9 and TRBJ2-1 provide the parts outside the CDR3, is DSGVTQTPKHLITATGQRVTLRCSPRSGDLSVYWYQQSLDQGLQFLIQYYNGEERAKGNILERFSAQQFPDLHSELNLSSLELGDSALYFCASSVGLAGGYEQFFGPGTRLTVL.

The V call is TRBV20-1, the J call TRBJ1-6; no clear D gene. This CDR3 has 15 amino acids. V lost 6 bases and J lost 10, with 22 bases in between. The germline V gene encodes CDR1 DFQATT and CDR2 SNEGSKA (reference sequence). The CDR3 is CSATSGWDASSPLHF. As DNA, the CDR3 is TGCAGTGCCACTTCTGGGTGGGATGCGAGCTCACCCCTCCACTTT.

DNA for the CDR3: TGTGCCAGCAGTTTAAGGGTCTGGCAGGGGGCGAACTTTGACGAGCAGTACTTC. Protein sequence: CASSLRVWQGANFDEQYF. The genes are TRBV27 and TRBJ2-7, with TRBD1 matching over 8 bases. CDR1 MNHEY and CDR2 SMNVEV come from the germline V gene (reference sequence). With 2 bases clipped from V and 5 bases from J, the junction kept 17 bases outside the gene matches. The CDR3 has 18 amino acids.

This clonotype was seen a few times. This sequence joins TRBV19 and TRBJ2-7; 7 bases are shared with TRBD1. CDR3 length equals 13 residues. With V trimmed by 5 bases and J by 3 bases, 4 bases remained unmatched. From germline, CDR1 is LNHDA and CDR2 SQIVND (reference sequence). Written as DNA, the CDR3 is TGTGCCAGTAGTGTGGGACAGCTCTACGAGCAGTACTTC. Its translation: CASSVGQLYEQYF.

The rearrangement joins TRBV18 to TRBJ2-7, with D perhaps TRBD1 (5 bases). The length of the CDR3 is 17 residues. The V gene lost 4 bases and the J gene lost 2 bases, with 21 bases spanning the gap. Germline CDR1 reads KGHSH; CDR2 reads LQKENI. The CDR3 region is CASSRTMRQTVTYEQYF. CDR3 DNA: TGTGCCAGCTCACGTACGATGAGACAGACGGTTACCTACGAGCAGTACTTC.

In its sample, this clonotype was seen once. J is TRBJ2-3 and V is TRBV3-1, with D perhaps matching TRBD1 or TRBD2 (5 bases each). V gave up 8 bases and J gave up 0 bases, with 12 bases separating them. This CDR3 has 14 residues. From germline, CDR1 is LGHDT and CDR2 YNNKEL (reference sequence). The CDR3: CASGLEGSTDTQYF. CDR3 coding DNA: TGTGCCAGCGGGCTCGAGGGGAGCACAGATACGCAGTATTTT.